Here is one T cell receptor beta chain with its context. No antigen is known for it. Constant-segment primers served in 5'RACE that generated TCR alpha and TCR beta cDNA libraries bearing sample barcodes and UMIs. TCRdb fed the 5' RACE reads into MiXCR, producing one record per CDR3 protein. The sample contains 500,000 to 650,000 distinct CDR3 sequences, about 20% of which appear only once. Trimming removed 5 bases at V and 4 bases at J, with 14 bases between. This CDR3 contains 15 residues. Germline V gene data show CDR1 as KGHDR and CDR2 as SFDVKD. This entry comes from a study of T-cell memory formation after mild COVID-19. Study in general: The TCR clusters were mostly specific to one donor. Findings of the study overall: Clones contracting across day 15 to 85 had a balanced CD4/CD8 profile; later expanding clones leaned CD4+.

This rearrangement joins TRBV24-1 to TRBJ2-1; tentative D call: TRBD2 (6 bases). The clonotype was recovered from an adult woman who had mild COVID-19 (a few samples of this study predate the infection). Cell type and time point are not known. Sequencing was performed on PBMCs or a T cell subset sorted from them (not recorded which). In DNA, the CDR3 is TGTGCCACCAGTGGGGGGGTCACTTCGTACAATGAGCAGTTCTTC. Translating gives CATSGGVTSYNEQFF.